The rows below give T cell receptor beta chains drawn from one sample of a study of regulatory T cells in long-lasting Graves disease. MiXCR was run by TCRdb on the multiplex PCR reads, yielding one entry per CDR3 protein. The sample includes 510,000 or so distinct CDR3 sequences, around 11% of them seen just once. The same sample was also used in a study of T cells in Graves' hyperthyroidism and ophthalmopathy.

Sequenced here: peripheral blood mononuclear cells (PBMCs), sampled at new diagnosis, from a patient treated with antithyroid drugs. These receptors all come from a woman aged 25 to 45 with Graves disease. CDR3s include the opening cysteine and the closing phenylalanine or tryptophan. A D gene is named only where the DNA matches it firmly. A clone size is listed for some rows: how often the clone was seen (once, few, many), or a class if it is expanded.

D gene,J gene,V gene,clone size,CDR3 protein,CDR3 DNA
NA,TRBJ2-1,TRBV2,NA,CASTAGGGRPYNEQFF,TGTGCCAGCACCGCAGGGGGCGGGAGGCCCTACAATGAGCAGTTCTTC
NA,TRBJ2-1,TRBV20-1,many,CSARTGNYNEQFF,TGCAGTGCTAGGACCGGGAATTACAATGAGCAGTTCTTC
NA,TRBJ2-3,TRBV5-1,few,CASSPRATDTQYF,TGTGCCAGCAGCCCCAGGGCAACAGATACGCAGTATTTT
NA,TRBJ2-3,TRBV20-1,many,CSARDLIFGVRTDTQYF,TGCAGTGCTAGAGATTTGATATTCGGAGTACGCACAGATACGCAGTATTTT
NA,TRBJ2-7,TRBV7-2,many,CASSLVGTPYEQYF,TGTGCCAGCAGCTTGGTGGGGACACCCTACGAGCAGTACTTC
TRBD1,TRBJ2-7,TRBV2,many,CASSEASGTGGAEQYF,TGTGCCAGCAGTGAAGCTTCCGGGACAGGGGGCGCCGAGCAGTACTTC
NA,TRBJ1-2,TRBV4-1,many,CASSRGEVSGREGYTF,TGCGCCAGCAGCCGGGGTGAAGTGTCTGGAAGGGAGGGCTACACCTTC
TRBD1,TRBJ2-5,TRBV5-4,few,CASSSRWTGGEETQYF,TGTGCCAGCAGCTCCCGATGGACAGGGGGGGAAGAGACCCAGTACTTC
TRBD2,TRBJ2-3,TRBV20-1,many,CSARGGGRSTDTQYF,TGCAGTGCTAGAGGCGGCGGGAGAAGCACAGATACGCAGTATTTT
NA,TRBJ2-1,TRBV20-1,many,CSARGLTSEQFF,TGCAGTGCTAGAGGACTTACGAGTGAGCAGTTCTTC
TRBD1,TRBJ1-2,TRBV20-1,NA,CSARADRGMIQDGYTF,TGCAGTGCTAGAGCGGACAGGGGAATGATTCAGGATGGCTACACCTTC
NA,TRBJ1-5,TRBV20-1,NA,CSARVAGSGNQPQHF,TGCAGTGCTAGAGTTGCGGGCTCCGGCAATCAGCCCCAGCATTTT
TRBD2,TRBJ2-2,TRBV10-2,many,CASSESGLAGEDTGELFF,TGCGCCAGCAGTGAGTCGGGACTAGCGGGAGAAGACACCGGGGAGCTGTTTTTT
TRBD1,TRBJ2-7,TRBV4-3,NA,CASSQKTGMDEQYF,TGCGCCAGCAGCCAAAAGACAGGGATGGACGAGCAGTACTTC
NA,TRBJ1-5,TRBV20-1,NA,CSAERGGNQPQHF,TGCAGTGCTGAGAGGGGAGGCAATCAGCCCCAGCATTTT
TRBD1,TRBJ1-6,TRBV20-1,many,CSARDESDRDFSPLHF,TGCAGTGCTAGAGACGAATCTGACAGGGATTTTTCACCCCTCCACTTT
NA,TRBJ2-1,TRBV19,few,CASKGLGYAYNEQFF,TGTGCCAGTAAAGGGCTGGGTTACGCCTACAATGAGCAGTTCTTC
TRBD2,TRBJ2-1,TRBV5-1,many,CASSLVSGIKSREQFF,TGCGCCAGCAGCTTGGTAAGCGGGATTAAGTCTAGGGAGCAGTTCTTC
NA,TRBJ2-7,TRBV20-1,many,CSARLDSSYEQYF,TGCAGTGCTAGATTGGACAGTAGCTACGAGCAGTACTTC
NA,TRBJ2-4,TRBV7-6,few,CASSLGPGKKTIQYF,TGTGCCAGCAGCTTAGGTCCGGGGAAAAAAACCATTCAGTACTTC
TRBD1,TRBJ1-4,TRBV2,many,CASTGTGMEKLFF,TGTGCCAGCACCGGGACAGGAATGGAAAAACTGTTTTTT
TRBD1,TRBJ1-6,TRBV20-1,many,CSAIPGQGNSPLHF,TGCAGTGCTATTCCGGGACAGGGGAATTCACCCCTCCACTTT
TRBD1,TRBJ2-2,TRBV5-1,NA,CASSLSGTEFTGELFF,TGCGCCAGCAGCTTATCCGGGACAGAGTTCACCGGGGAGCTGTTTTTT
NA,TRBJ1-1,TRBV12-3/TRBV12-4,many,CASSEDLGQAFF,TGTGCCAGCAGTGAGGACCTAGGCCAAGCTTTCTTT
TRBD2,TRBJ2-1,TRBV6-2/TRBV6-3,many,CASSYSTSGSYNEQFF,TGTGCCAGCAGTTACTCGACTAGCGGGTCCTACAATGAGCAGTTCTTC
NA,TRBJ2-7,TRBV6-1,many,CASSRQAPTHEQYF,TGTGCCAGCAGTCGACAGGCTCCCACGCACGAGCAGTACTTC
TRBD1,TRBJ2-1,TRBV3-1,many,CASSLRTGLSYNEQFF,TGTGCCAGCAGCCTTCGGACAGGACTCTCCTACAATGAGCAGTTCTTC
NA,TRBJ2-1,TRBV6-2/TRBV6-3,NA,CALGTESYNEQFF,TGTGCCCTCGGGACTGAAAGTTACAATGAGCAGTTCTTC
TRBD1,TRBJ2-5,TRBV12-3/TRBV12-4,many,CASSSLTGTEETQYF,TGTGCCAGCAGTTCCTTGACAGGGACCGAAGAGACCCAGTACTTC
TRBD1,TRBJ1-6,TRBV19,many,CASSIVQGAYSPLHF,TGTGCCAGTAGTATCGTGCAGGGGGCTTATTCACCCCTCCACTTT
TRBD2,TRBJ2-1,TRBV10-3,many,CAISLGLAGYNEQFF,TGTGCCATCAGCCTTGGACTAGCGGGATACAATGAGCAGTTCTTC
NA,TRBJ1-5,TRBV7-2,many,CASSVRQDSNQPQHF,TGTGCCAGCAGCGTAAGACAGGATAGCAATCAGCCCCAGCATTTT
NA,TRBJ2-1,TRBV4-1,NA,CASSRRDLKDNEQFF,TGCGCCAGCAGCCGCCGGGACCTCAAAGACAATGAGCAGTTCTTC